The 14 T cell receptor beta chains in this list originate from one sample, sequenced in a study of T cell changes during pregnancy in multiple sclerosis. Using immunoSEQ multiplex PCR, the repertoire was profiled, and TCRdb retains in-frame clones only, with some absent. This table has about 40,000 clones, 80% to 95% appearing once. This specimen consisted of CD4+ T cells from peripheral blood mononuclear cells, obtained in the third trimester of pregnancy. These receptors came from a female donor with multiple sclerosis, enrolled in a pregnancy study.

V gene TRBV5-6 combines with J gene TRBJ1-2, with D tentatively TRBD1 (6 bases). The germline gives CDR1 SGHDT, CDR2 YYEEEE. The CDR3 consists of 14 residues. The germline V and J ends were trimmed by 2 bases and 5 bases, with 13 bases remaining between them. This CDR3 is CASSFLDRSYGYTF. In DNA form, the CDR3 reads TGTGCCAGCAGCTTCCTAGACAGGTCTTATGGCTACACCTTC.

This clone was found a few times. The chain employs TRBV6-1 and TRBJ1-5, with unresolved D. CDR1 MNHNS and CDR2 SASEGT come from the germline V gene. V was clipped by 8 bases and J by 2 bases, with 10 bases between them. This CDR3 is 13 amino acids long. In DNA, the CDR3 is TGTGCCAGCGAGATGGTGGGCAATCAGCCCCAGCATTTT. Amino acid sequence: CASEMVGNQPQHF.

J is TRBJ2-3 and V is TRBV15; 8 bases line up with TRBD1. The V gene's germline CDR1 is LNHNV and CDR2 YYDKDF (reference sequence). V shed 2 bases, J shed 2 bases, and the junction held 3 bases outside the gene matches. The CDR3 sequence is 15 residues long. CDR3 DNA sequence: TGTGCCACCAGCAGATACAGGGGGGCCACAGATACGCAGTATTTT. Protein sequence: CATSRYRGATDTQYF.

This chain uses TRBV6-1 with TRBJ1-4, with D perhaps matching TRBD1 (5 bases). Trimming took 8 bases from V and 1 from J, leaving 14 bases between them. The CDR3 is 15 amino acids. CDR1 and CDR2 from the germline V gene are MNHNS and SASEGT. The CDR3 reads CASGSQDLTNEKLFF. In DNA form, the CDR3 reads TGTGCCAGCGGGTCACAGGACCTAACTAATGAAAAACTGTTTTTT.

The V gene is TRBV7-8, the J gene TRBJ2-2; 15 bases fit TRBD2. This CDR3 contains 18 residues. Germline lookup yields CDR1 SGHVS and CDR2 FQNEAQ. With V trimmed by 4 bases and J by 7 bases, 10 bases remained unmatched. Here the CDR3 reads CASSSRTSGRVRVGELFF. CDR3 coding DNA: TGTGCCAGCAGCTCCCGGACTAGCGGGAGGGTAAGGGTCGGGGAGCTGTTTTTT.

The chain combines TRBV2 with TRBJ2-7, with D possibly TRBD1 on 5 matching bases. Trimming took off 0 bases at V and 2 bases at J, with 11 bases between the two ends. CDR1 and CDR2 (germline): SNHLY, FYNNEI. The CDR3 contains 15 residues. CDR3 nucleotide sequence: TGTGCCAGCAGTGAAGCGCAGGGTGTCCCCTACGAGCAGTACTTC. This encodes CASSEAQGVPYEQYF.

The V and J genes are TRBV30 and TRBJ2-7, with 9 positions matching TRBD1. Germline V gene lookup returns CDR1 GTSNPN and CDR2 SVGIG (reference sequence). The CDR3 length is 14 residues. The V gene end was trimmed by 3 bases and the J gene end by 5 bases; junction bases not matched to a gene: 8. The CDR3 nucleotides read TGTGCCTGGAGCCCAAGAACAGGGGGCCACGAGCAGTACTTC. Protein: CAWSPRTGGHEQYF. Combining the CDR3 with reference TRBV30 and TRBJ2-7 gives the whole variable domain SQTIHQWPATLVQPVGSPLSLECTVEGTSNPNLYWYRQAAGRGLQLLFYSVGIGQISSEVPQNLSASRPQDRQFILSSKKLLLSDSGFYLCAWSPRTGGHEQYFGPGTRLTVT.

The V and J genes are TRBV4-3 and TRBJ1-3, with 8 bases fitting TRBD1. Per the germline V gene, CDR1 is LGHNA and CDR2 is YSLEER. Germline trimming cut 0 bases from V and 0 bases from J; bases unmatched to any gene: 7. The CDR3 is 18 amino acids. CDR3 region: CASSQDLRQGFSGNTIYF. The CDR3 DNA reads as TGCGCCAGCAGCCAAGATTTGAGACAGGGGTTCTCTGGAAACACCATATATTTT.

This rearrangement joins TRBV20-1 to TRBJ2-5; 7 bases line up with TRBD2. The ends lost 3 bases at V and 5 bases at J; junction bases unmatched: 0. Germline values: CDR1 DFQATT, CDR2 SNEGSKA (reference sequence). The CDR3 has 11 residues. CDR3 sequence: CSARGGETQYF. CDR3 bases: TGCAGTGCTAGGGGGGGGGAGACCCAGTACTTC.

The chain carries TRBV6-1 and TRBJ1-1, with a tentative D call TRBD1 (6 bases). CDR3 length: 15 amino acids. The germline V gene has CDR1 MNHNS and CDR2 SASEGT. Trimming shortened V by 7 bases and J by 5 bases, and 20 bases separated the two germline ends. For the CDR3, the DNA is TGTGCCAGCACTAAATCGGACAGTTTTAGTACTGAAGCTTTCTTT. It specifies CASTKSDSFSTEAFF.

This clone was counted once. The rearrangement links TRBV9 to TRBJ2-1; D is unclear. This CDR3 contains 13 residues. V was pared by 0 bases and J by 2 bases, with 3 bases between. Germline assignment: CDR1 SGDLS and CDR2 YYNGEE. The CDR3 DNA reads TGTGCCAGCAGCGTAGACACCTACAATGAGCAGTTCTTC. Protein product: CASSVDTYNEQFF.

A single count supports this clone. The rearrangement links TRBV18 to TRBJ2-5; 10 bases are shared with TRBD2. Germline CDR1 reads KGHSH; CDR2 reads LQKENI. The CDR3 is 16 residues long. V was pared by 1 base and J by 1 base, with 3 bases of the junction left unmatched. The CDR3 DNA reads TGTGCCAGCTCACCACAAAGCGGGAGGGCCCAAGAGACCCAGTACTTC. Translated, it gives CASSPQSGRAQETQYF.

This clone appeared a single time. V and J are TRBV19 and TRBJ1-5; tentative D call: TRBD1 (6 bases). The CDR3 consists of 16 residues. V was clipped by 3 bases and J by 6 bases, with 18 bases between them. Per the germline V gene, CDR1 is LNHDA and CDR2 is SQIVND (reference sequence). The CDR3 region has the DNA TGTGCCAGTAGTATTACCGGGGGGCAGTTTCGTCAGCCCCAGCATTTT. Translating it yields CASSITGGQFRQPQHF. Filled out from reference TRBV19 and TRBJ1-5, the complete variable domain reads DGGITQSPKYLFRKEGQNVTLSCEQNLNHDAMYWYRQDPGQGLRLIYYSQIVNDFQKGDIAEGYSVSREKKESFPLTVTSAQKNPTAFYLCASSITGGQFRQPQHFGDGTRLSIL.

CDR3 DNA: TGCGCCAGCAGCTTGGTTGTAAGCGATGAGCAGTTCTTC. Amino acids: CASSLVVSDEQFF. The chain has TRBV5-1 and TRBJ2-1, with D hard to call. Trimming cost V 0 bases and J 8 bases, with 9 bases left between them. The CDR3 is 13 residues long. Germline CDR1 and CDR2: SGHRS and YFSETQ.